What follows are 28 T cell receptor beta chains derived from one specimen sequenced in a study of blood T cells in healthy people across ages. PCR was performed a second time for about 7 to 12 cycles using a sample-barcoded 5' primer and a J-beta primer mix. TCRdb reanalysed the 5' RACE reads using MiXCR and keeps one entry per CDR3 protein. The sample consists of over 550,000 distinct CDR3 sequences, about 28% of them appearing once. Sequences were obtained from blood. Every receptor here comes from a woman at least 80 years old in good health.

The sample holds a few counts of this clonotype. This rearrangement joins TRBV7-9 to TRBJ2-1; 9 nucleotides line up with TRBD2. The DNA matches TRBJ2-7 better at its end, which makes the J call doubtful. CDR1 is SEHNR and CDR2 is FQNEAQ in the germline V gene (reference sequence). The CDR3 totals 17 residues. The DNA for the CDR3 is TGTGCCAGCAGCTCAACCTTAGCGGGGGCCTCCTACAATGAGCAGTACTTC. Translated: CASSSTLAGASYNEQYF.

As regards this clonotype: A much larger clone lies a single base off, so this may be a read error. The gene calls are TRBV12-3 or TRBV12-4 and TRBJ2-1; TRBD1 matches at 7 bases. V shed 5 bases, J shed 3 bases, and the junction held 7 bases outside the gene matches. The CDR3 is 15 amino acids. The CDR3 is CASSLGTAIYNEQFF. The CDR3 DNA is TGTGCCAGCAGTCTCGGGACAGCCATCTACAATGAGCAGTTCTTC.

This clonotype was seen many times. The chain couples TRBV4-3 to TRBJ2-7; D may be TRBD1 (5 bases). The CDR3 sequence is 14 residues long. V was shortened by 5 bases and J by 0 bases, with 11 bases between the two germline ends. The germline CDR1 and CDR2 sequences are LGHNA and YSLEER. This chain's CDR3 is CASSSGLSSYEQYF. CDR3 nucleotides: TGCGCCAGCAGCTCAGGGCTAAGCTCCTACGAGCAGTACTTC.

The rearrangement joins TRBV10-1 to TRBJ2-1; 13 bases agree with TRBD2. Germline V CDR1 and CDR2: WNHNN, SYGVQD (reference sequence). V was pared by 11 bases and J by 8 bases, with 6 bases of the junction left unmatched. CDR3 size: 13 residues. The CDR3 reads CASTSGRADEQFF. DNA of the CDR3: TGCGCCTCCACTAGCGGGAGGGCCGATGAGCAGTTCTTC.

This clonotype was counted many times. J is TRBJ2-1 and V is TRBV2, with D unresolved. CDR1 is SNHLY, CDR2 FYNNEI, per germline. The CDR3 loop spans 13 amino acids. V was shortened by 4 bases and J by 8 bases, with 12 bases between the two germline ends. Here the CDR3 reads CASSVPSFDEQFF. CDR3 DNA sequence: TGTGCCAGCAGTGTCCCCTCGTTCGATGAGCAGTTCTTC. Complete variable domain (other parts from reference TRBV2 and TRBJ2-1): EPEVTQTPSHQVTQMGQEVILRCVPISNHLYFYWYRQILGQKVEFLVSFYNNEISEKSEIFDDQFSVERPDGSNFTLKIRSTKLEDSAMYFCASSVPSFDEQFFGPGTRLTVL.

This clonotype was seen a handful of times. This chain links TRBV5-4 with TRBJ2-1, with 10 bases lining up with TRBD2. Losses at the gene ends were 2 bases for V and 5 bases for J; bases not matched to a gene: 4. The CDR3 length is 15 residues. Germline CDR1 reads SGHNT; CDR2 reads YYREEE (reference sequence). The CDR3 region has the DNA TGTGCCAGCAGCTTAGCGGGGGGGACCAACAATGAGCAGTTCTTC. Translating it yields CASSLAGGTNNEQFF.

Many counts were recorded for this clonotype. This clone may be a read error of a much larger clone one base away. The CDR3 DNA reads as TGTGCCATCAGTGAGGGACAGGGTGGACGGCAGTACTTC. It encodes CAISEGQGGRQYF. This rearrangement joins TRBV10-3 to TRBJ2-5; 8 nucleotides match TRBD1. The CDR3 is made up of 13 amino acids. Germline V gene sequence: CDR1 ENHRY, CDR2 SYGVKD. With 2 bases clipped from V and 11 bases from J, the junction kept 7 bases outside the gene matches.

This clonotype was seen a few times. With a much larger clone just one base away, this may be a read error. The V and J genes are TRBV6-2 or TRBV6-3 and TRBJ2-7; TRBD1 matches at 10 bases. This CDR3 comprises 15 residues. CDR1 is MNHEY and CDR2 is SVGEGT in the germline V gene. Germline trimming cut 8 bases from V and 3 bases from J; bases unmatched to any gene: 10. In DNA form, the CDR3 reads TGTGCCAGCGATTCTGGGGGACAGGGGAGCTACGAGCAGTACTTC. Its protein is CASDSGGQGSYEQYF.

This clonotype appeared a single time. V gene TRBV7-2 combines with J gene TRBJ2-6, with a weak D call TRBD1 (7 bases). The V gene's germline CDR1 is SGHTA and CDR2 FQGNSA. Trimming left V 5 bases short and J 4 bases short, with 18 bases between. There are 17 residues in the CDR3. The CDR3 DNA sequence: TGTGCCAGCAGCCGGAGAGGAGGGACAGACGGGGCCAACGTCCTGACTTTC. It is translated as CASSRRGGTDGANVLTF.

This clonotype was seen only once. CDR3 amino acids: CASSTYSDYTF. CDR3 nucleotide sequence: TGTGCCAGCAGCACATACAGTGACTACACCTTC. The chain carries TRBV7-2 and TRBJ1-2, with D unresolved. The V end was cut by 5 bases, the J end by 10 bases, with 11 bases between. Germline V gives CDR1 SGHTA, CDR2 FQGNSA. The CDR3 has 11 residues. Variable domain in full (rest from reference TRBV7-2 and TRBJ1-2): GAGVSQSPSNKVTEKGKDVELRCDPISGHTALYWYRQSLGQGLEFLIYFQGNSAPDKSGLPSDRFSAERTGGSVSTLTIQRTQQEDSAVYLCASSTYSDYTFGSGTRLTVV.

This clonotype turned up a few times. This sequence may be a read error, since a much larger clone differs from it by one base. The chain carries TRBV29-1 and TRBJ2-4; 11 bases line up with TRBD1. TRBJ2-7 explains the end of the DNA better; the J call may be wrong. CDR1 and CDR2 (germline): SQVTM, ANQGSEA. This CDR3 comprises 14 residues. The CDR3 here is CSMGGQGARYEQYF. The CDR3 DNA sequence: TGCAGCATGGGCGGACAGGGGGCGAGATACGAGCAGTACTTC.

Remarks on this clonotype: A much larger clone differs from this one at a single base, so this may be a read error. J is TRBJ2-1 and V is TRBV5-6, with a possible D match to TRBD2 (5 bases). Germline CDR1 reads SGHDT; CDR2 reads YYEEEE. This CDR3 spans 14 amino acids. Trimming removed 0 bases from V and 13 bases from J, with 17 bases in between. The CDR3 region has the DNA TGTGCCAGCAGCTTGGTAGTAGGTAGGGAGACCCAGTTCTTC. Translated: CASSLVVGRETQFF.

This clonotype was picked up many times. This chain joins TRBV12-3 or TRBV12-4 and TRBJ2-7; maybe TRBD1 (6 bases). V lost 2 bases, J lost 6 bases, and 11 bases lay in between. The length of the CDR3 is 13 residues. The CDR3 sequence: CASSLRQAGEQYF. Here the CDR3 DNA reads TGTGCCAGCAGTTTACGACAGGCGGGCGAGCAGTACTTC.

Of note for this clonotype: This may stem from a read error, because a much larger clone lies one nucleotide away. The J gene is TRBJ2-5, the V gene TRBV7-3, with D perhaps matching TRBD1 or TRBD2 (5 bases each). V lost 2 bases and J 11 bases, leaving 15 bases between the germline ends. Germline values: CDR1 SGHTA, CDR2 FQGTGA. The CDR3 loop spans 13 amino acids. The CDR3 region is CASSLRGLNEQYF. The CDR3 DNA is TGTGCCAGCAGCTTACGGGGCCTCAATGAGCAGTACTTC.

A few counts support this clonotype. The CDR3 protein is CATGRLPRPQHF. The CDR3 region has the DNA TGTGCCACCGGTAGACTGCCACGGCCCCAGCATTTT. The chain couples TRBV28 to TRBJ1-5, with unresolved D. Germline V lookup: CDR1 MDHEN, CDR2 SYDVKM. The CDR3 is 12 residues long. Between the trimmed V and J ends, which lost 10 bases and 9 bases, there was a span of 16 bases.

This clonotype was counted at least ten times. The chain has TRBV20-1 and TRBJ1-2, with TRBD1 matching over 7 bases. The germline CDR1 and CDR2 sequences are DFQATT and SNEGSKA (reference sequence). This CDR3 contains 11 residues. With 1 base clipped from V and 13 bases from J, the junction kept 6 bases outside the gene matches. CDR3 in amino acids: CSARGDSDRTF. Here the CDR3 DNA reads TGCAGTGCTAGAGGGGACAGCGACCGCACCTTC.

This clonotype appeared a few times. A much larger clone differs from this one at a single base, so this may be a read error. The chain employs TRBV5-1 and TRBJ2-7; TRBD1 is a possible D gene (7 bases). The CDR3 length is 17 residues. The germline V gene encodes CDR1 SGHRS and CDR2 YFSETQ. The V end lost 1 base, the J end lost 7 bases, and 24 bases lay between the germline ends. The CDR3 region has the DNA TGCGCCAGCAGCTTGACCTGGGGCAGGGGGGCCTACAATGAGCAGTACTTC. This encodes CASSLTWGRGAYNEQYF.

This clonotype occurred many times. The V and J genes are TRBV15 and TRBJ2-7, with D unresolved. The germline V and J ends were trimmed by 0 bases and 0 bases, with 6 bases remaining between them. CDR3 length: 14 residues. Germline V CDR1 and CDR2: LNHNV, YYDKDF (reference sequence). The CDR3 bases are TGTGCCACCAGCAGAGAGAGGAGCTCCTACGAGCAGTACTTC. Translation: CATSRERSSYEQYF. The variable domain in full, with the rest retrieved from reference TRBV15 and TRBJ2-7, is DAMVIQNPRYQVTQFGKPVTLSCSQTLNHNVMYWYQQKSSQAPKLLFHYYDKDFNNEADTPDNFQSRRPNTSFCFLDIRSPGLGDTAMYLCATSRERSSYEQYFGPGTRLTVT.

Worth noting for this clonotype: This may stem from a read error, because a much larger clone lies one nucleotide away. This sequence joins TRBV6-4 and TRBJ2-4; unclear D gene. Trimming removed 0 bases from V and 13 bases from J, with 13 bases in between. This CDR3 is built from 13 residues. CDR1 and CDR2 from the germline V gene are MRHNA and SNTAGT. This chain's CDR3 is CASSDSWNGEQYF. In DNA form, the CDR3 reads TGTGCCAGCAGTGACTCATGGAACGGAGAGCAGTACTTC.

The J gene is TRBJ1-3, the V gene TRBV5-1, with TRBD1 matching over 12 bases. Germline loops: CDR1 SGHRS, CDR2 YFSETQ. Trimming at V came to 1 base and at J to 8 bases, leaving 4 bases not matched to a gene. CDR3 length equals 15 residues. This CDR3 reads CASSLTGTGGHTIYF. CDR3 DNA: TGCGCCAGCAGCTTGACCGGGACAGGGGGCCACACCATATATTTT.

This clonotype was counted a single time. The rearrangement joins TRBV3-1 to TRBJ2-3; 9 bases are a match to TRBD2. There are 17 residues in the CDR3. CDR1 is LGHDT, CDR2 YNNKEL, per germline (reference sequence). The trim removed 0 bases at V and 5 bases at J, leaving 9 bases unmatched. CDR3 bases: TGTGCCAGCAGCCAAGATTCGGGCGGGGGGGTAAGAGATACGCAGTATTTT. It translates to CASSQDSGGGVRDTQYF.

This clonotype was counted a few times. This chain uses TRBV20-1 with TRBJ1-2; TRBD1 matches at 10 bases. The CDR3 is 13 amino acids. V was clipped by 5 bases and J by 8 bases; unmatched bases: 8. In germline, CDR1 is DFQATT, CDR2 SNEGSKA (reference sequence). CDR3 loop: CSAGGTGVEGYTF. DNA of the CDR3: TGCAGTGCTGGTGGGACAGGGGTGGAAGGCTACACCTTC.

The sample holds a few counts of this clonotype. This chain uses TRBV10-3 with TRBJ2-1, with TRBD2 identical over 10 bases. The CDR3 extends over 14 amino acids. V was clipped by 10 bases and J by 5 bases; unmatched bases: 8. In germline, CDR1 is ENHRY, CDR2 SYGVKD. CDR3 in amino acids: CATRASGGNNEQFF. The CDR3 nucleotides are TGTGCCACCAGGGCTAGCGGGGGAAACAATGAGCAGTTCTTC.

This clonotype was observed a few times. Given a much more abundant clone one base away, this may be a read error. V gene TRBV7-2 combines with J gene TRBJ2-4; possible D gene TRBD2, 6 bases. Germline loops: CDR1 SGHTA, CDR2 FQGNSA. The CDR3 is 16 amino acids. CDR3 sequence (DNA): TGTGCCATCAGCTTACTGGCGGGACTAGCCAAAAACATTCAGTACTTC. Encoded protein: CAISLLAGLAKNIQYF.

This clonotype was counted many times. This chain links TRBV7-2 with TRBJ2-7, with D possibly TRBD2 on 6 matching bases. The CDR3 loop spans 14 amino acids. CDR1 and CDR2 (germline): SGHTA, FQGNSA. The V gene lost 2 bases and the J gene lost 2 bases, with 10 bases spanning the gap. The CDR3, as DNA: TGTGCCAGCAGCTTACGGCGGGGTGCCTACGAGCAGTACTTC. It is translated as CASSLRRGAYEQYF.

The chain combines TRBV20-1 with TRBJ2-5; TRBD1 or TRBD2 may be the D gene (5 bases each). Germline assignment: CDR1 DFQATT and CDR2 SNEGSKA (reference sequence). V was pared by 3 bases and J by 5 bases, with 19 bases between. The CDR3 runs 15 residues. This chain's CDR3 is CSARPASRVDETQYF. In DNA form, the CDR3 reads TGCAGTGCTAGGCCTGCTAGCAGGGTTGACGAGACCCAGTACTTC.

The chain uses TRBV10-3 and TRBJ1-4; TRBD1 might be the D (5 bases). Trimming cost V 3 bases and J 7 bases, with 21 bases left between them. The CDR3 has 17 residues. Germline V lookup: CDR1 ENHRY, CDR2 SYGVKD. Here the CDR3 reads CAISDILDGTSSEKLFF. CDR3 coding DNA: TGTGCCATCAGTGATATTCTTGATGGGACGTCTAGTGAAAAACTGTTTTTT.

In the case of this clonotype: Being one base from a much bigger clone, this may be a read error. The chain uses TRBV7-2 and TRBJ2-7; tentatively, D is TRBD1 or TRBD2 (5 bases each). The CDR3 spans 14 residues. V was trimmed by 4 bases and J by 2 bases, leaving 12 bases between them. The V gene's germline CDR1 is SGHTA and CDR2 FQGNSA. CDR3 nucleotide sequence: TGTGCCAGCAGCTGGACACGGGAAACCTACGAGCAGTACTTC. Residues: CASSWTRETYEQYF. Together with reference TRBV7-2 and TRBJ2-7, the CDR3 gives the full variable domain: GAGVSQSPSNKVTEKGKDVELRCDPISGHTALYWYRQSLGQGLEFLIYFQGNSAPDKSGLPSDRFSAERTGGSVSTLTIQRTQQEDSAVYLCASSWTRETYEQYFGPGTRLTVT.